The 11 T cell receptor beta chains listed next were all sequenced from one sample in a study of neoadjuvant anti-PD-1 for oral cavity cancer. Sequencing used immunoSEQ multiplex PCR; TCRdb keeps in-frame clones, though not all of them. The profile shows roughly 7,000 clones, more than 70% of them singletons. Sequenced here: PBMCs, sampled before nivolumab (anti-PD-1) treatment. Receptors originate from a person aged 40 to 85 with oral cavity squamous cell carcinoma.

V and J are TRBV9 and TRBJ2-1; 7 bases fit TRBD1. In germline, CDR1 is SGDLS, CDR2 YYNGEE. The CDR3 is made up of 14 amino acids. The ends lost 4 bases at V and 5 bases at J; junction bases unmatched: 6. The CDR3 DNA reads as TGTGCCAGCAGCTCCAGACAGGGTAACAATGAGCAGTTCTTC. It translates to CASSSRQGNNEQFF.

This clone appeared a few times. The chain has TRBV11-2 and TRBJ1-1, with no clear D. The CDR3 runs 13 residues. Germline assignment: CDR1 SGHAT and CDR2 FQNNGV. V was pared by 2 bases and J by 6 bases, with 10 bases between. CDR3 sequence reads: CASSLFGPPEAFF. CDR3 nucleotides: TGTGCCAGCAGCTTATTTGGTCCCCCTGAAGCTTTCTTT.

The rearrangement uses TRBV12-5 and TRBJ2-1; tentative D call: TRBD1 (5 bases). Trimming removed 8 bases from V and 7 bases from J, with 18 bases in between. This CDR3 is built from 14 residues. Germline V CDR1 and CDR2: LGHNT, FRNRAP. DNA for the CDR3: TGTGCTAGTTCGGTCGGCAGGGTCGGGAATGAGCAGTTCTTC. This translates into CASSVGRVGNEQFF.

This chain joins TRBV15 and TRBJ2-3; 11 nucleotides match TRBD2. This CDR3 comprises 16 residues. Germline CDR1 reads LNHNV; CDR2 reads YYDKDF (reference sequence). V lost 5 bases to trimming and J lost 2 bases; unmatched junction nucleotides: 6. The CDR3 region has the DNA TGTGCCACCAGCGGTAGCGGGGGGGTCTCCACAGATACGCAGTATTTT. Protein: CATSGSGGVSTDTQYF.

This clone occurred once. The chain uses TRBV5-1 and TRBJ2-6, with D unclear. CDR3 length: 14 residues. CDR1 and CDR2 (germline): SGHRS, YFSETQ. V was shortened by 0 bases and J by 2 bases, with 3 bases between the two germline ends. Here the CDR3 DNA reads TGCGCCAGCAGCTTGGAAACTGGGGCCAACGTCCTGACTTTC. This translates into CASSLETGANVLTF.

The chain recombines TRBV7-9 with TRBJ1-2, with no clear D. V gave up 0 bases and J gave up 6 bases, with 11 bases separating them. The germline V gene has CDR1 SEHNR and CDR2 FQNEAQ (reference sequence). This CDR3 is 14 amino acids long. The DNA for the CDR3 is TGTGCCAGCAGCTTAGCGTTGGCAGCGGATGGCTACACCTTC. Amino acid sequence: CASSLALAADGYTF.

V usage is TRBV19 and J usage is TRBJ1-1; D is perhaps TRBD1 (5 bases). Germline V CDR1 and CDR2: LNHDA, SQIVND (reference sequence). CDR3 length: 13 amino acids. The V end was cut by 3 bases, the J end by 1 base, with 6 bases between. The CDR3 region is CASSIQGNTEAFF. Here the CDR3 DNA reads TGTGCCAGTAGTATTCAGGGGAACACTGAAGCTTTCTTT. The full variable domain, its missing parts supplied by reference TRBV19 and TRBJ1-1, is DGGITQSPKYLFRKEGQNVTLSCEQNLNHDAMYWYRQDPGQGLRLIYYSQIVNDFQKGDIAEGYSVSREKKESFPLTVTSAQKNPTAFYLCASSIQGNTEAFFGQGTRLTVV.

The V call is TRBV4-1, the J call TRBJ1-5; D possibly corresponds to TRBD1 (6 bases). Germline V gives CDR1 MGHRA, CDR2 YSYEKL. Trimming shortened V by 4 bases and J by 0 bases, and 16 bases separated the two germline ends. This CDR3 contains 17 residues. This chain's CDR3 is CASSPSGATFSNQPQHF. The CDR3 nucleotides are TGCGCCAGCAGCCCCTCGGGGGCGACATTTAGCAATCAGCCCCAGCATTTT.

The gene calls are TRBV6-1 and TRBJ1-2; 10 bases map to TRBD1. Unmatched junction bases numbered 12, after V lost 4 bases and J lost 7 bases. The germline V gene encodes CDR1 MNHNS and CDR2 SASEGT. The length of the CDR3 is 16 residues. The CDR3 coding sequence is TGTGCCAGCAGTGCCCTTTATCGACAGGGGGCGGGTGGCTACACCTTC. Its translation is CASSALYRQGAGGYTF.

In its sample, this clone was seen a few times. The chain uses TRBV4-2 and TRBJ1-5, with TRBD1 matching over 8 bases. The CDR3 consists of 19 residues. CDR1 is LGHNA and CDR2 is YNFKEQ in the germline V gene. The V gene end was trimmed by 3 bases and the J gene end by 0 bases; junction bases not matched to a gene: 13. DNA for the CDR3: TGTGCCAGCAGCCAGGATTGGACAGGGTCCAGGGTTAGCAATCAGCCCCAGCATTTT. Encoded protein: CASSQDWTGSRVSNQPQHF.

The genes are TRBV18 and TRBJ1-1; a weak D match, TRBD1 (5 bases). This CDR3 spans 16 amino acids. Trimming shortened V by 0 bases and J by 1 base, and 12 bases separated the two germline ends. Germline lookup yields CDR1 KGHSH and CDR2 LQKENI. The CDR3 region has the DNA TGTGCCAGCTCACCACCGCAGGGCATCCAGAACACTGAAGCTTTCTTT. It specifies CASSPPQGIQNTEAFF.